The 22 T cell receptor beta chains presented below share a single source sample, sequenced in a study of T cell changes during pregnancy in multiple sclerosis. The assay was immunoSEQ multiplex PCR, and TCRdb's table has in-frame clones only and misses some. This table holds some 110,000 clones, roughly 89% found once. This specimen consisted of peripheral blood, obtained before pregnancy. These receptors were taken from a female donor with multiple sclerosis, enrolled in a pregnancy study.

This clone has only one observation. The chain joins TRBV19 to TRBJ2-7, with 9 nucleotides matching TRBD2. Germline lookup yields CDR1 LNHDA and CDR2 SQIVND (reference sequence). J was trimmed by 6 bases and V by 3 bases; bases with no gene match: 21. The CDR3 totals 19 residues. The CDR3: CASSMRAGLANRVSGEQYF. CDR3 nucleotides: TGTGCCAGTAGTATGCGGGCGGGACTAGCTAACCGGGTATCTGGCGAGCAGTACTTC. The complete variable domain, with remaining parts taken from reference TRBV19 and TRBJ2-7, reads DGGITQSPKYLFRKEGQNVTLSCEQNLNHDAMYWYRQDPGQGLRLIYYSQIVNDFQKGDIAEGYSVSREKKESFPLTVTSAQKNPTAFYLCASSMRAGLANRVSGEQYFGPGTRLTVT.

The CDR3 spells CASSYARPGQGERWFF. As DNA, the CDR3 is TGTGCCAGCAGTTACGCGCGGCCGGGACAGGGTGAAAGGTGGTTCTTC. The rearrangement links TRBV6-5 to TRBJ2-1, with TRBD1 identical over 9 bases. Germline V gives CDR1 MNHEY, CDR2 SVGAGI. The V gene end was trimmed by 2 bases and the J gene end by 15 bases; junction bases not matched to a gene: 17. This CDR3 contains 16 residues.

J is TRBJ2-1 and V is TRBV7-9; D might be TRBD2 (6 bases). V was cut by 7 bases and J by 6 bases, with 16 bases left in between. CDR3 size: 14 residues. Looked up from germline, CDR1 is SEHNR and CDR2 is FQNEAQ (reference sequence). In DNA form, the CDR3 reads TGTGCCAGCACCTCGGGAGCGGATCTCAATGAGCAGTTCTTC. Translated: CASTSGADLNEQFF.

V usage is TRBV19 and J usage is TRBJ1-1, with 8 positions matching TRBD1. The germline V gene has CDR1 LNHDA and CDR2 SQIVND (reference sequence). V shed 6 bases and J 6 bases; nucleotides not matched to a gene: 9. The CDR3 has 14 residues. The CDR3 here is CASSWTGFFSEAFF. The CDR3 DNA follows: TGTGCCAGTAGCTGGACAGGGTTTTTCTCTGAAGCTTTCTTT.

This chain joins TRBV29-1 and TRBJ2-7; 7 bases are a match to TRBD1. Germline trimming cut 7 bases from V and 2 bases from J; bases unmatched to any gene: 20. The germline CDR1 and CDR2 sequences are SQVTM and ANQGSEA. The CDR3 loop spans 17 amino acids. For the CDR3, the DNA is TGCAGCGCATGGGACAGCGCTAACCGAGAGAGACCCTACGAGCAGTACTTC. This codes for CSAWDSANRERPYEQYF.

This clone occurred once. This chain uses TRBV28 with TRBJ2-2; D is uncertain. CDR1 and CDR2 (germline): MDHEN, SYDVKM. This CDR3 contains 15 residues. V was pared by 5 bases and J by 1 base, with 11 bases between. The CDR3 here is CASSPPRGNTGELFF. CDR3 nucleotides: TGTGCCAGCAGTCCCCCGCGAGGGAACACCGGGGAGCTGTTTTTT.

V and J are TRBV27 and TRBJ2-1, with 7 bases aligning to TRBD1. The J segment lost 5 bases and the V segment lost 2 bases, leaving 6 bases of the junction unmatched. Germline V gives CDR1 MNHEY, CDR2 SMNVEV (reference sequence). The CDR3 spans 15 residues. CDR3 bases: TGTGCCAGCAGTTTAAAGGGGGCGGAAAACAATGAGCAGTTCTTC. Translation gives CASSLKGAENNEQFF.

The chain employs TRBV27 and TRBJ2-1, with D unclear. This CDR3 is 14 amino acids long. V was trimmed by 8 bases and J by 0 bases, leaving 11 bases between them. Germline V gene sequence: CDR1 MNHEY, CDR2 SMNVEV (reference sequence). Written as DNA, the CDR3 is TGTGCCAGCCGAACCCTGAGCTCCTACAATGAGCAGTTCTTC. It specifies CASRTLSSYNEQFF.

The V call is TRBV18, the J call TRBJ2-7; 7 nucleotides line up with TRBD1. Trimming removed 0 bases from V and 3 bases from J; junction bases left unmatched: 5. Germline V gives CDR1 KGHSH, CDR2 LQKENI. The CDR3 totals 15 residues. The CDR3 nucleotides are TGTGCCAGCTCACCACCGGGACAGATCCTCTACGAGCAGTACTTC. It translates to CASSPPGQILYEQYF.

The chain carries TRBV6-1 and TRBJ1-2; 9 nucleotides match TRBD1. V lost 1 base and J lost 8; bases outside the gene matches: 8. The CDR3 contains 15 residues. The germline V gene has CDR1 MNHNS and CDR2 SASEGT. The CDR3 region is CASSEVGTGLYGYTF. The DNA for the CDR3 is TGTGCCAGCAGTGAAGTTGGGACAGGGCTGTACGGCTACACCTTC.

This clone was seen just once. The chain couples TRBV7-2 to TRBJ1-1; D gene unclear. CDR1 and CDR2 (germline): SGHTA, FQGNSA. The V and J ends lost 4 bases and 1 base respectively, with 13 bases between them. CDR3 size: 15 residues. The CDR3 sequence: CASSSLGVSNTEAFF. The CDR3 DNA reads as TGTGCCAGCAGCTCGCTCGGGGTGTCGAACACTGAAGCTTTCTTT.

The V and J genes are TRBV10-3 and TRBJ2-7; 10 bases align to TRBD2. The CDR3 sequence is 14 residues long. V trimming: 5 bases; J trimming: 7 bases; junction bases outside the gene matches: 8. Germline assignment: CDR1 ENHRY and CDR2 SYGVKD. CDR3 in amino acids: CAISSGGGRGEQYF. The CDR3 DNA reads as TGTGCCATCAGTAGCGGGGGGGGGCGAGGAGAGCAGTACTTC.

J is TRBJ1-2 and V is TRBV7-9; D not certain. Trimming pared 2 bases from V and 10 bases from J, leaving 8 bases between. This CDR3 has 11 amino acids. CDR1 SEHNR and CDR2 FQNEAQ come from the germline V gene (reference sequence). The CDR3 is CASSLLASYTF. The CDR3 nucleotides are TGTGCCAGCAGCTTATTGGCATCCTACACCTTC.

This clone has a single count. The CDR3 DNA is TGTGCCAGTAGTATCAAAGCGGGCATGGGCGCTGAGCAGTTCTTC. This gives the protein CASSIKAGMGAEQFF. V and J are TRBV19 and TRBJ2-1; TRBD2 might be the D (6 bases). V was trimmed by 3 bases and J by 9 bases, leaving 18 bases between them. This CDR3 comprises 15 residues. Germline assignment: CDR1 LNHDA and CDR2 SQIVND (reference sequence).

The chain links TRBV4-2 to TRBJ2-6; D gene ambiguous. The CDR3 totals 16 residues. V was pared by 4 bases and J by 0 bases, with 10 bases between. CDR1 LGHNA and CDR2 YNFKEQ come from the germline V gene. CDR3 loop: CASSPPTGSGANVLTF. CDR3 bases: TGTGCCAGCAGCCCCCCCACGGGCTCTGGGGCCAACGTCCTGACTTTC.

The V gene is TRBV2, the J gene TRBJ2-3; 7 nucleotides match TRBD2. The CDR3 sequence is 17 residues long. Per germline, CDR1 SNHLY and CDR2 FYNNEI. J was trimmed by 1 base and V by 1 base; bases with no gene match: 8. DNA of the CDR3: TGTGCCAGCAGTGAAGAGCAGACTAGCTCTGGCACAGATACGCAGTATTTT. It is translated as CASSEEQTSSGTDTQYF.

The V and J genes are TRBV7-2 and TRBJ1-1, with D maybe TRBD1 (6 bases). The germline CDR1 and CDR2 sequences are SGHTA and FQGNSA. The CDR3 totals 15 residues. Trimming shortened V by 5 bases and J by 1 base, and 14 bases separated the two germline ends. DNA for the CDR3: TGTGCCAGCAGCGGAAAACAGGGACCGAACACTGAAGCTTTCTTT. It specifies CASSGKQGPNTEAFF. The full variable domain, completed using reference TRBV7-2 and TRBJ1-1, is GAGVSQSPSNKVTEKGKDVELRCDPISGHTALYWYRQSLGQGLEFLIYFQGNSAPDKSGLPSDRFSAERTGGSVSTLTIQRTQQEDSAVYLCASSGKQGPNTEAFFGQGTRLTVV.

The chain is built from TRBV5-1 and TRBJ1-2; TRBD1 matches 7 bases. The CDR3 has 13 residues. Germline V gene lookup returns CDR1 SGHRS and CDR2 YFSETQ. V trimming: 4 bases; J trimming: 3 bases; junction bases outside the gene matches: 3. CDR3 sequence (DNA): TGCGCCAGCAGCGCTCAGGGGGACTATGGCTACACCTTC. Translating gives CASSAQGDYGYTF.

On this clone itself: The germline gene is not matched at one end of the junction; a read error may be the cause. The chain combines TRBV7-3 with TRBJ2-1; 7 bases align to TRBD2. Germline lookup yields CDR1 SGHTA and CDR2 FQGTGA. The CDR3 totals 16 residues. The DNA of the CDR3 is TGTGCCAGCAGCCCCCGACTAGCCGGGGCCTATAATGAGCAGTTCTTC. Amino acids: CASSPRLAGAYNEQFF.

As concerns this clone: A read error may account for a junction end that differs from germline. As DNA, the CDR3 is TGTGCCTGGAGTGTCCCAGACAGGGCTGTATTT. Its translation is CAWSVPDRAVF. This chain joins TRBV30 and TRBJ1-1, with 7 bases matching TRBD1. The CDR3 spans 11 residues. Germline values: CDR1 GTSNPN, CDR2 SVGIG (reference sequence).

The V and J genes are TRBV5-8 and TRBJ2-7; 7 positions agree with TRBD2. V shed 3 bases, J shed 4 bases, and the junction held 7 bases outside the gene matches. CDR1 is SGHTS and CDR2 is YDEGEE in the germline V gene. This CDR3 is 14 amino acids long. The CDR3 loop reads CASSSLLADYEQYF. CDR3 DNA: TGTGCCAGCAGCTCCCTCCTAGCGGATTACGAGCAGTACTTC.

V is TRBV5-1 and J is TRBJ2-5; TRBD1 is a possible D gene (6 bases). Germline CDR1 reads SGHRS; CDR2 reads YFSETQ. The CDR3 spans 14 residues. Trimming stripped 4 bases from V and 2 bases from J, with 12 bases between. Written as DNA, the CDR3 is TGCGCCAGCAGCGTGGGGACATTTCAAGAGACCCAGTACTTC. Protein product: CASSVGTFQETQYF.